These T cell receptor beta chains were read from a single sample in a study of Graves' ophthalmopathy and Graves' hyperthyroidism. TCRdb called the multiplex PCR reads again in MiXCR, with one record for every CDR3 protein. The repertoire holds 170,000 or so distinct CDR3 sequences, with roughly two fifths as singletons. Specimen: peripheral blood. The receptor set was obtained from a woman in her thirties or forties with Graves' ophthalmopathy. Each CDR3 is given with its conserved first and last residue. Fields, in order: J gene, V gene, CDR3 length, D gene, clone size, CDR3 protein, CDR3 DNA. A D gene is named only where the DNA matches it firmly. Size is stated for part of the rows, as once, few or many counts, or as a class when the clone is expanded.

>TRBJ2-5|TRBV6-1|12|NA|NA
CASRPDRTSLNF
TGTGCCAGCAGGCCGGACCGTACAAGTTTGAACTTC
>TRBJ2-2|TRBV20-1|15|TRBD2|many
CSAKVLAGYTGELFF
TGCAGTGCTAAGGTCCTAGCGGGTTATACCGGGGAGCTGTTTTTT
>TRBJ1-1|TRBV5-5|11|NA|many
CASSLRLGAFF
TGTGCCAGCAGCTTGAGGTTGGGAGCTTTCTTT
>TRBJ2-7|TRBV7-9|15|NA|many
CASSPDYPILYEQYF
TGTGCCAGCAGCCCCGACTACCCAATCCTCTACGAGCAGTACTTC
>TRBJ2-7|TRBV12-3/TRBV12-4|15|TRBD1|many
CASSIRTGGRGEQYF
TGTGCCAGCAGTATCCGGACAGGCGGACGAGGGGAGCAGTACTTC
>TRBJ2-5|TRBV6-1|15|TRBD1|NA
CASRNLGQEIETQYF
TGTGCCAGCAGGAACCTGGGACAGGAAATAGAGACCCAGTACTTC
>TRBJ2-7|TRBV27|15|NA|many
CASSFGQGSSYEQYF
TGTGCCAGCAGTTTTGGTCAGGGGAGCTCCTACGAGCAGTACTTC
>TRBJ1-5|TRBV4-3|15|NA|many
CASSPGRVSNQPQHF
TGCGCCAGCAGCCCCGGACGTGTTAGCAATCAGCCCCAGCATTTT
>TRBJ1-2|TRBV12-3/TRBV12-4|14|NA|NA
CASSFAGDNYGYTF
TGTGCCAGCAGTTTCGCGGGGGATAACTATGGCTACACCTTC
>TRBJ1-2|TRBV6-5|12|NA|many
CASSTRDYGYTF
TGTGCCAGCAGTACAAGGGACTATGGCTACACCTTC
>TRBJ1-2|TRBV6-2/TRBV6-3|14|NA|NA
CASSHDLTEDGYTF
TGTGCCAGCAGCCACGACCTTACGGAGGATGGCTACACCTTC
>TRBJ1-2|TRBV28|12|NA|many
CASKGLGGGYTF
TGTGCCAGCAAAGGGTTGGGGGGTGGCTACACCTTC
>TRBJ1-2|TRBV28|13|TRBD1|NA
CASRERTGLGYTF
TGTGCCAGCAGAGAAAGGACAGGGTTAGGCTACACCTTC
>TRBJ2-7|TRBV6-1|14|TRBD1|NA
CASRKGQASYEQYF
TGTGCCAGCAGGAAGGGACAGGCCTCCTACGAGCAGTACTTC
>TRBJ1-1|TRBV2|14|NA|few
CATSPPWEGDGAFF
TGTGCCACCAGCCCCCCTTGGGAGGGGGATGGAGCTTTCTTT
>TRBJ2-7|TRBV5-1|13|NA|many
CASSPNMAYEQYF
TGCGCCAGCAGCCCCAATATGGCCTACGAGCAGTACTTC